The T cell receptor beta chain described here comes from a study of T-cell reconstitution after alpha-beta-depleted transplantation in children. This clonotype has at least ten counts. V dropped 4 bases and J dropped 6 bases, with 19 bases sitting between them. CDR3 size: 15 residues. Germline V lookup: CDR1 SEHNR, CDR2 FQNEAQ (reference sequence). A TCRbeta library incorporating unique molecular identifiers was prepared. TCRdb re-analysed the PCR reads in MiXCR, keeping a single row per CDR3 protein. Among around 450,000 distinct CDR3 sequences listed, roughly 43% were seen once. This TCR was recovered from a girl aged 2-10 years with aplastic anemia, due to receive a stem cell transplant. The chain links TRBV7-9 to TRBJ2-7; D not resolved. Sequencing was performed on PBMCs, taken before TCRalphabeta/CD19-depleted stem cell transplant. The DNA for the CDR3 is TGTGCCAGCAGCTCAAGGCTAGAAATCCCTCCCGAGCAGTACTTC. Its translation is CASSSRLEIPPEQYF.